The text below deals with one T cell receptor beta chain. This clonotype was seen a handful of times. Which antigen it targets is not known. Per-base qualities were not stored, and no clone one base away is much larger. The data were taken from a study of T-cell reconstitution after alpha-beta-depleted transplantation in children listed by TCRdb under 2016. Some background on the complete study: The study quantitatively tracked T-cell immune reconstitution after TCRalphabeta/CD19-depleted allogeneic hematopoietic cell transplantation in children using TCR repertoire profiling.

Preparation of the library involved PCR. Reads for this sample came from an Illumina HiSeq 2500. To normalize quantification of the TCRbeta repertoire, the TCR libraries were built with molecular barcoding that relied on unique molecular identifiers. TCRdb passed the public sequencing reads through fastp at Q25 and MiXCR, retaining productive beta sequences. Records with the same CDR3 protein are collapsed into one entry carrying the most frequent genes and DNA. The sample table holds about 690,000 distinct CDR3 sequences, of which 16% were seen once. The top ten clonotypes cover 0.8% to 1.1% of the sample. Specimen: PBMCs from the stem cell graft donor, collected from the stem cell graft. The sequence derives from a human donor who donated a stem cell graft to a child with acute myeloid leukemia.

The DNA sequence is TGTGCCAGCAGCTTAGCGTACAGAGACACTGAAGCTTTCTTT. Translation gives CASSLAYRDTEAFF. The sequence links TRBV7-9 to TRBJ1-1; there is no confident call for the D gene. The junction carries 8 bases between V and J, which are trimmed by 0 bases and 3 bases respectively. The CDR3 has 14 amino acids, counting the end cysteine and phenylalanine. Solely the CDR3 DNA is kept, with 42 bases framed from the first base. Reading the germline V gene (reference sequence) gives CDR1 SEHNR and CDR2 FQNEAQ.